This TCR beta chain was identified in a study of metastatic and nonmetastatic thyroid tumors (TCRdb year 2020). Concerning the study at large: The researchers compared repertoires between peripheral blood samples and tumor or nodule tissue samples from patients with malignant or benign thyroid disease.

None of the patients had been given any treatment before thyroid surgery. Using T-cell receptor beta sequencing, the researchers looked back retrospectively at clinical samples from patients, gathered between about 2012 and 2019. From the cysteine up to the phenylalanine, the CDR3 has a length of 13 residues. The kept DNA is CDR3 alone, 39 bases in frame from the first base. V is trimmed back by 6 bases and J by 6 bases, and the junction contains 8 bases that no gene match accounts for. The CDR1 and CDR2 encoded by the germline V gene are SQVTM and ANQGSEA. The full study reports these points: TCR beta diversity was reported as significantly higher in malignant tumors than in benign nodules, in both blood and tumor samples.

Libraries were prepared through PCR. The sequencer was an Illumina HiSeq 4000. High-throughput sequencing was used to profile the TCR beta-chain CDR3 region of every patient. Under the source paper's analysis protocol: The researchers built a classifier to tell apart papillary thyroid cancer patients with distant metastasis, based on CDR3 differences among clinicopathological groups. To measure repertoire diversity the researchers used the Shannon index, while the Morisita-Horn index served to gauge how similar the tumor and blood repertoires were. The public reads were quality trimmed at Q25 with fastp and then assembled into clones with MiXCR by TCRdb, keeping productive beta chains. TCRdb, not the authors, supplied the V and J calls. The sample table shows about 6,200 clones, and around 30% are seen once. 18% of the sample comes from the top ten. About this clone itself: Its antigen is still unknown. One base away there is no much larger clone; base qualities are not given.

Sequenced input: adjacent normal tissue. The sequence was obtained from a female donor with papillary thyroid cancer or a benign thyroid nodule (not recorded which). Some clones in this sample may be carry-over from other donors' samples. Recombination connected TRBV29-1 to TRBJ2-3; 8 nucleotides in the junction match TRBD1. This receptor carries the CDR3 CSVPGQGGDTQYF. The bases read TGCAGCGTGCCAGGACAGGGTGGGGATACGCAGTATTTT.